The rows below give T cell receptor beta chains drawn from one sample of a study of blood T cell repertoires in COVID-19. The assay was immunoSEQ multiplex PCR, and TCRdb's table has in-frame clones only and misses some. The sample has 90,000 or so clones; about nine tenths are singletons. Sequenced sample: peripheral blood. Every receptor here comes from a woman between 65 and 79 years old with acute or convalescent COVID-19. CDR3s include the opening cysteine and the closing phenylalanine or tryptophan. D genes are given only for firm matches. Clone size appears in some rows only: once, few, many, or a class for an expanded clone.

j_call	v_call	clone_size	d_call	cdr3_aa	cdr3_nt
TRBJ1-3	TRBV28	-	-	CASTSRAAGNTIYF	TGTGCCAGCACCAGCAGGGCAGCTGGAAACACCATATATTTT
TRBJ2-5	TRBV15	once	TRBD2	CATSRLVKLAGEETQYF	TGTGCCACCAGCAGATTGGTGAAACTAGCGGGAGAAGAGACCCAGTACTTC
TRBJ1-3	TRBV7-2	-	-	CASSLDRSSGNTIYF	TGTGCCAGCAGCTTAGACAGGTCCTCTGGAAACACCATATATTTT
TRBJ2-4	TRBV28	-	-	CASNTGTNKNIQYF	TGTGCCAGCAATACCGGGACAAACAAAAACATTCAGTACTTC
TRBJ1-3	TRBV28	-	-	CASSTGSGGNTIYF	TGTGCCAGCTCTACGGGGAGTGGTGGAAACACCATATATTTT
TRBJ1-2	TRBV30	-	-	CAWSIGGGYTF	TGTGCCTGGAGTATAGGGGGAGGCTACACCTTC
TRBJ1-2	TRBV10-1	-	-	CAFPRGGFGYTF	TGCGCCTTTCCCCGGGGGGGCTTTGGCTACACCTTC
TRBJ1-5	TRBV6-5	-	TRBD1	CASSGTGGVQPQHF	TGTGCCAGCAGCGGGACAGGGGGCGTGCAGCCCCAGCATTTT
TRBJ2-1	TRBV7-9	-	-	CASSSQGGGSGDNEQFF	TGTGCCAGCAGCTCCCAGGGGGGTGGCTCCGGCGACAATGAGCAGTTCTTC
TRBJ2-1	TRBV19	-	TRBD2	CASSIGLAGVEQFF	TGTGCCAGTAGTATCGGGCTAGCGGGAGTTGAGCAGTTCTTC
TRBJ1-1	TRBV6-6	-	TRBD1	CASSPTGGGHTEAFF	TGTGCCAGCAGCCCCACAGGGGGCGGGCACACTGAAGCTTTCTTT
TRBJ2-2	TRBV7-9	-	TRBD2	CASSLASGGTNTGELFF	TGTGCCAGCAGCCTCGCTAGCGGGGGGACGAACACCGGGGAGCTGTTTTTT
TRBJ1-2	TRBV20-1	-	-	CSAIRFGYTF	TGCAGTGCTATCAGATTTGGCTACACCTTC
TRBJ1-4	TRBV29-1	-	-	CSVGQVNEKLFF	TGCAGCGTTGGGCAGGTTAATGAAAAACTGTTTTTT
TRBJ2-3	TRBV27	-	-	CASSLGLHGPGHRPSF	TGTGCCAGCAGCTTAGGCTTGCATGGACCGGGACACCGGCCTAGTTTT
TRBJ2-5	TRBV5-1	-	-	CASSSLLGAGETQYF	TGCGCCAGCAGCTCGCTCCTAGGGGCCGGGGAGACCCAGTACTTC
TRBJ2-7	TRBV10-3	-	-	CAISEPETAFWEGESTYEQYF	TGTGCCATCAGTGAGCCGGAGACAGCATTCTGGGAGGGGGAGTCCACCTACGAGCAGTACTTC
TRBJ2-3	TRBV2	-	TRBD1	CASTIDRGTDTQYF	TGTGCCAGCACCATAGACAGGGGCACAGATACGCAGTATTTT
TRBJ1-2	TRBV2	-	TRBD1	CASKGQGGYTF	TGTGCCAGCAAGGGACAGGGTGGCTACACCTTC
TRBJ2-7	TRBV19	-	TRBD2	CASRDTSGRALREQYF	TGTGCCAGTAGAGATACCAGCGGGAGGGCCCTGAGGGAGCAGTACTTC
TRBJ2-5	TRBV19	-	TRBD2	CASSSVAGGRETQYF	TGTGCCAGTAGTTCGGTAGCGGGAGGGCGGGAGACCCAGTACTTC
TRBJ2-5	TRBV19	-	TRBD2	CASSRRGTKETQYF	TGTGCCAGTAGTAGGCGGGGGACCAAAGAGACCCAGTACTTC
TRBJ2-7	TRBV7-2	-	TRBD2	CASSFPLPPSGRREQYF	TGTGCCAGCAGCTTCCCGCTCCCTCCTAGCGGGAGACGGGAGCAGTACTTC
TRBJ2-7	TRBV9	-	TRBD1	CASSEGQGREQYF	TGTGCCAGCAGCGAAGGACAGGGGAGGGAGCAGTACTTC